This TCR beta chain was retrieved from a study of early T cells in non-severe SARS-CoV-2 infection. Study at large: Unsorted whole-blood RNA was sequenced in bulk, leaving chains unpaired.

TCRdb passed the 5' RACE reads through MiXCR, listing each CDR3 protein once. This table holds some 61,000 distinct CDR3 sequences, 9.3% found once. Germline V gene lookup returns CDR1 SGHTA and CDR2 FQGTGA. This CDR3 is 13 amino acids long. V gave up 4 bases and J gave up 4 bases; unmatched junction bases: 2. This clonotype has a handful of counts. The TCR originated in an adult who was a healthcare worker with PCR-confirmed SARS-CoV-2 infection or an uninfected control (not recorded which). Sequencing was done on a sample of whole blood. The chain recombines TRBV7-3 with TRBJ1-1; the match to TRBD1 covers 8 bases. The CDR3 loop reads CASSSGGGTEAFF. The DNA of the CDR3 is TGTGCCAGCAGCTCAGGGGGCGGCACTGAAGCTTTCTTT.